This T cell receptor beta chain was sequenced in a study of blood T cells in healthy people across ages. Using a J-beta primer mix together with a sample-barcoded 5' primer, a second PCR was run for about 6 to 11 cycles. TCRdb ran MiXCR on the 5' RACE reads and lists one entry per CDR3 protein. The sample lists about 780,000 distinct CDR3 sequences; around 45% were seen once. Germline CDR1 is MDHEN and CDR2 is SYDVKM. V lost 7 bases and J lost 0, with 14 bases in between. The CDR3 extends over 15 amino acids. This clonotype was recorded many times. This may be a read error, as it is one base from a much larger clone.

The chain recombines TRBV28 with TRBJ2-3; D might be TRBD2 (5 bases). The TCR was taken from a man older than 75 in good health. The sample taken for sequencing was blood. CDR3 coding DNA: TGTGCCAGCAAGACTAAGGGTTCTAGCACAGATACGCAGTATTTT. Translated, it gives CASKTKGSSTDTQYF. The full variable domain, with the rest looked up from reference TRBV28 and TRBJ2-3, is DVKVTQSSRYLVKRTGEKVFLECVQDMDHENMFWYRQDPGLGLRLIYFSYDVKMKEKGDIPEGYSVSREKKERFSLILESASTNQTSMYLCASKTKGSSTDTQYFGPGTRLTVL.